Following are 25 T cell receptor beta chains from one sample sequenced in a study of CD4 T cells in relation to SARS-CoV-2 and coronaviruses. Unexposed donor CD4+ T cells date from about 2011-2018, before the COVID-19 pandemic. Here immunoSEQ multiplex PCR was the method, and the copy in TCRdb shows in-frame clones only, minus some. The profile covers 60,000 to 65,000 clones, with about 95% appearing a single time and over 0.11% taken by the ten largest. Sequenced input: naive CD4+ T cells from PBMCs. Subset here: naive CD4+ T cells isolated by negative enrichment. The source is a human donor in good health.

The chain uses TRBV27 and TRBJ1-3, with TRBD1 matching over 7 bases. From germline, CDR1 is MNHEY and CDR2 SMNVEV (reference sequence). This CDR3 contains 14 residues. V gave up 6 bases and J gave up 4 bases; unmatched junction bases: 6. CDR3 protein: CASRSGTVGNTIYF. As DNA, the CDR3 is TGTGCCAGCAGATCCGGGACAGTAGGAAACACCATATATTTT.

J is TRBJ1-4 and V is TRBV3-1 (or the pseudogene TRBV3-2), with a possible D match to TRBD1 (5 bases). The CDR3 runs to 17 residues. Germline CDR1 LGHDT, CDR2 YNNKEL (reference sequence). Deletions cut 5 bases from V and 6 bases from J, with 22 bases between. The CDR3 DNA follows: TGTGCCAGCAGCGGTCGGGGTCGCAGGGACTCGGATGAAAAACTGTTTTTT. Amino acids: CASSGRGRRDSDEKLFF.

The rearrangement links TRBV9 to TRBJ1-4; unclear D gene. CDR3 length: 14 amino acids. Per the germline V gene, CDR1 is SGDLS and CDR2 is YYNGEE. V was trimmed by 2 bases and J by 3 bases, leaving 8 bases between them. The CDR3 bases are TGTGCCAGCAGCGTCTCCCAGGCTAATGAAAAACTGTTTTTT. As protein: CASSVSQANEKLFF.

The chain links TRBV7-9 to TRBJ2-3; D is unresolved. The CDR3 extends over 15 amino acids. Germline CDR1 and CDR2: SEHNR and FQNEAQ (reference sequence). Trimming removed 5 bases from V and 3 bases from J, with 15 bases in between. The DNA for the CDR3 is TGTGCCAGCAGCACCCACAGTGGGGTGACAGATACGCAGTATTTT. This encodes CASSTHSGVTDTQYF.

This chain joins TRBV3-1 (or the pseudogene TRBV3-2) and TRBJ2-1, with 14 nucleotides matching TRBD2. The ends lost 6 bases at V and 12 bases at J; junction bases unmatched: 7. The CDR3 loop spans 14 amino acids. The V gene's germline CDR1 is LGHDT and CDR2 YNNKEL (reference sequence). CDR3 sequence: CASRPGLAGDGQFF. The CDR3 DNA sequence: TGTGCCAGCAGACCGGGACTAGCGGGAGATGGGCAGTTCTTC.

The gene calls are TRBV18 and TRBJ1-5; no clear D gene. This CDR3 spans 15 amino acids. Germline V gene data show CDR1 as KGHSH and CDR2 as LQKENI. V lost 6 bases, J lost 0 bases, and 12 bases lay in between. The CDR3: CASSSKISSNQPQHF. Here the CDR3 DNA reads TGTGCCAGCTCGTCGAAAATCTCTAGCAATCAGCCCCAGCATTTT.

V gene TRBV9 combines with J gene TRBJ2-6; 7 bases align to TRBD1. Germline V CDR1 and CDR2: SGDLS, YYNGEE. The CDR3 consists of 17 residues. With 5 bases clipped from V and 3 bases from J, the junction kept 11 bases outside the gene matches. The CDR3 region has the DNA TGTGCCAGCAGTCTGCCCCCGACAGGGAGTGGGGCCAACGTCCTGACTTTC. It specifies CASSLPPTGSGANVLTF.

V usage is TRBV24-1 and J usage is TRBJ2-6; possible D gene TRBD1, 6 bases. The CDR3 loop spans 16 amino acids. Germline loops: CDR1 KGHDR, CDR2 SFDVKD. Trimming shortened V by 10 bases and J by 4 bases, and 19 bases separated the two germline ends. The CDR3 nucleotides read TGTGCCACTGGGGGCCTTGCAGCACCGGGGGCCAACGTCCTGACTTTC. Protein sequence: CATGGLAAPGANVLTF.

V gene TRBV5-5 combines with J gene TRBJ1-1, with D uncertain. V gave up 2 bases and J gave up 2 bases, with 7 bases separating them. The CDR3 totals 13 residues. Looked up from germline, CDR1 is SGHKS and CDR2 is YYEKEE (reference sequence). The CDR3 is CASSFFGNTEAFF. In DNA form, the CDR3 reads TGTGCCAGCAGCTTTTTTGGTAACACTGAAGCTTTCTTT.

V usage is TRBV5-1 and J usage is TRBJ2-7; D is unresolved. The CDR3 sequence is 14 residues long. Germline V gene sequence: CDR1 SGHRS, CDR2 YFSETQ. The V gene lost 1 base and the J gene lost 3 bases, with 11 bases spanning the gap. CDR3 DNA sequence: TGCGCCAGCAGCTTGATTTCAGGAGACTACGAGCAGTACTTC. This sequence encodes CASSLISGDYEQYF.

Written as DNA, the CDR3 is TGTGCCAGCAGTCCCCGGGAGAGGCATAGCAATCAGCCCCAGCATTTT. Amino acid sequence: CASSPRERHSNQPQHF. This chain connects TRBV2 to TRBJ1-5; unclear D gene. This CDR3 region has 16 residues. V dropped 5 bases and J dropped 0 bases, with 14 bases sitting between them. Germline V gives CDR1 SNHLY, CDR2 FYNNEI.

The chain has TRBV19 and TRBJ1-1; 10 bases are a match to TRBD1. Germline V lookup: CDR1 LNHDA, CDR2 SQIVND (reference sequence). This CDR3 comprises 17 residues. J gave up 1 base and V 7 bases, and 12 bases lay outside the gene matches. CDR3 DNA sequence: TGTGCCAGTACCACCGGGACAGGGGCTACTAAGAACACTGAAGCTTTCTTT. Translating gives CASTTGTGATKNTEAFF.

The chain's CDR3 is CASSQGQPPHEQFF. CDR3 in DNA: TGTGCCAGCAGCCAGGGGCAGCCCCCCCATGAGCAGTTCTTC. The chain joins TRBV3-1 (or the pseudogene TRBV3-2) to TRBJ2-1; D is perhaps TRBD1 (5 bases). The CDR3 is 14 amino acids. Germline loops: CDR1 LGHDT, CDR2 YNNKEL (reference sequence). The germline V and J ends were trimmed by 3 bases and 8 bases, with 14 bases remaining between them.

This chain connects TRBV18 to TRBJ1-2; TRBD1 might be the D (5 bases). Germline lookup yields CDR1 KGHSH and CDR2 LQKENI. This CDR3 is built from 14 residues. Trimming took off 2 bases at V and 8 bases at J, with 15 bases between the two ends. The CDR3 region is CASSPGVQGGGYTF. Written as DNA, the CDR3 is TGTGCCAGCTCACCAGGCGTGCAGGGAGGCGGCTACACCTTC.

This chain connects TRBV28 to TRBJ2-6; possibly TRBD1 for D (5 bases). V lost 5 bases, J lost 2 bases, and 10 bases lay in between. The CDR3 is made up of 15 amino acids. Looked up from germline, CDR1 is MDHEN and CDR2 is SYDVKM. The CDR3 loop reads CASSPQGTGANVLTF. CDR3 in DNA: TGTGCCAGCAGTCCTCAGGGAACTGGGGCCAACGTCCTGACTTTC.

CDR3 DNA sequence: TGTGCCAGCAGCGTAAATCCTATCCCTAGCGGGTACCAAGAGACCCAGTACTTC. This sequence encodes CASSVNPIPSGYQETQYF. The gene calls are TRBV9 and TRBJ2-5; TRBD2 matches at 8 bases. CDR1 and CDR2 from the germline V gene are SGDLS and YYNGEE. The V segment lost 1 base and the J segment 0 bases; nucleotides outside the gene matches: 11. CDR3 length: 18 residues.

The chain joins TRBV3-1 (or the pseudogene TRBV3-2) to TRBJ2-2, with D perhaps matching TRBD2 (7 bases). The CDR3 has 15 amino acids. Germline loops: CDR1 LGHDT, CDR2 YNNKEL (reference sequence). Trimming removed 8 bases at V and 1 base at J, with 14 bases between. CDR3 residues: CASARGGGNTGELFF. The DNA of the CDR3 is TGTGCCAGCGCAAGGGGGGGAGGGAACACCGGGGAGCTGTTTTTT.

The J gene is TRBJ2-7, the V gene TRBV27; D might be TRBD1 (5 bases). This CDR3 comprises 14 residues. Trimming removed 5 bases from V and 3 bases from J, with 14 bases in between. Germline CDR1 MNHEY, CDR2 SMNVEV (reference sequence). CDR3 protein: CASSPHPQGYEQYF. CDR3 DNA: TGTGCCAGCAGTCCACACCCCCAGGGCTACGAGCAGTACTTC.

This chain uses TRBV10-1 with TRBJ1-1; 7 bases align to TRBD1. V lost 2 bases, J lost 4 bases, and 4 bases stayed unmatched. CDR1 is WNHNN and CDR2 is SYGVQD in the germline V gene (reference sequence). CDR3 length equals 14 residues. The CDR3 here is CASSELHRGTEAFF. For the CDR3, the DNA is TGCGCCAGCAGTGAGCTCCACAGGGGCACTGAAGCTTTCTTT.

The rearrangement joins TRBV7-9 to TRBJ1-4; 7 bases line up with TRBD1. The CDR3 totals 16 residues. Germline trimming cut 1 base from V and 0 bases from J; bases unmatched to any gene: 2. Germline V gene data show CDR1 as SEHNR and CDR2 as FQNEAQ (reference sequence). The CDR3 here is CASSLVGQSTNEKLFF. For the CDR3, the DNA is TGTGCCAGCAGCTTAGTGGGACAGTCAACTAATGAAAAACTGTTTTTT.

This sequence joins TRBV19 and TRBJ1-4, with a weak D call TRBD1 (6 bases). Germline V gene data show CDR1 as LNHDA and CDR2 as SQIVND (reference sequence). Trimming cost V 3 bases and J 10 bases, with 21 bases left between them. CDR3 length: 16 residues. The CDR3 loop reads CASSMDSMDSAGKLFF. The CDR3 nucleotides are TGTGCCAGTAGTATGGATTCTATGGACAGCGCTGGAAAACTGTTTTTT.

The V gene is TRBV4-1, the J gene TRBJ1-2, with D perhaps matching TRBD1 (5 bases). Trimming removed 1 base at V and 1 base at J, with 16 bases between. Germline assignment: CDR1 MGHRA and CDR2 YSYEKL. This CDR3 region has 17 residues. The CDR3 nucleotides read TGCGCCAGCAGCCAAGTACCCCAGGGCAGGCGTAACTATGGCTACACCTTC. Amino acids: CASSQVPQGRRNYGYTF.

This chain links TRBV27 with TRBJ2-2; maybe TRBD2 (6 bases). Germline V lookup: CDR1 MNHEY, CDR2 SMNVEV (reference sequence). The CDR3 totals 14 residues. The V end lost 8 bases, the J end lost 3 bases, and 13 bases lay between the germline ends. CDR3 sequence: CASGVPGDTGELFF. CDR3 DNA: TGTGCCAGCGGGGTTCCGGGGGACACCGGGGAGCTGTTTTTT.

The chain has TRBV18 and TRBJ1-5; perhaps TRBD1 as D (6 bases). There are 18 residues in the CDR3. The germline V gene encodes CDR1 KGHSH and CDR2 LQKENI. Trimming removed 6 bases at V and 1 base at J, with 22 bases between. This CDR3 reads CASSQTRGGALSNQPQHF. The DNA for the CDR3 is TGTGCCAGCTCCCAAACCCGGGGGGGGGCCTTGAGCAATCAGCCCCAGCATTTT.

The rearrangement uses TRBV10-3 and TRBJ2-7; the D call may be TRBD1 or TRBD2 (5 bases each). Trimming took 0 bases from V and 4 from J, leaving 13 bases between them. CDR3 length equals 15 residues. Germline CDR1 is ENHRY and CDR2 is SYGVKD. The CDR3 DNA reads TGTGCCATCAGTGAGTCAGAGGGAAGGGGTTACGAGCAGTACTTC. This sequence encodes CAISESEGRGYEQYF.